The rows below give T cell receptor beta chains drawn from one sample of a study of blood T cell repertoires in COVID-19. Sequenced by immunoSEQ multiplex PCR; TCRdb stores in-frame clones only, minus some. The table records more than 70,000 clones, 70% to 80% of them present only once. Sequencing used peripheral blood. These receptors were taken from a human donor in a cohort sampled during active COVID-19. CDR3s include the opening cysteine and the closing phenylalanine or tryptophan. Fields, in order: V gene, J gene, clone size, D gene, CDR3 protein, CDR3 DNA. A D gene is named only where the DNA matches it firmly. Clone size is given for some rows only: seen once, a few or many times, or a class if the clone is expanded.

TRBV13	TRBJ2-3	.	TRBD1	CASSPGGQGPDTQYF	TGTGCCAGCAGCCCCGGGGGACAGGGGCCAGATACGCAGTATTTT
TRBV11-3	TRBJ2-3	.	TRBD1	CARASPTGQRWCTDTQYF	TGTGCCAGGGCTTCCCCGACGGGACAGAGGTGGTGCACAGATACGCAGTATTTT
TRBV20-1	TRBJ2-5	once	TRBD2	CSASSPSGRAIQETQYF	TGCAGTGCTAGTAGTCCTAGCGGGAGGGCCATCCAAGAGACCCAGTACTTC
TRBV2	TRBJ2-7	many	TRBD1	CASSQMGQDLNEQYF	TGTGCCAGCAGCCAAATGGGACAGGACCTGAACGAGCAGTACTTC
TRBV2	TRBJ2-6	.	TRBD1	CASSQGTGGAGANVLTF	TGTGCCAGCAGCCAGGGGACAGGGGGCGCTGGGGCCAACGTCCTGACTTTC
TRBV6-5	TRBJ1-2	few	.	CASSLRPPGGYTF	TGTGCCAGCAGCCTACGGCCCCCCGGGGGCTACACCTTC
TRBV2	TRBJ2-6	.	TRBD1	CASSEPTGYSSGANVLTF	TGTGCCAGCAGTGAGCCGACAGGGTACTCTTCTGGGGCCAACGTCCTGACTTTC
TRBV6-6	TRBJ1-2	.	TRBD1	CASSRTGTGDGYTF	TGTGCCAGCAGTCGAACCGGGACAGGGGATGGCTACACCTTC
TRBV5-4	TRBJ2-2	.	.	CASSWSGTRSTGELFF	TGTGCCAGCAGCTGGTCCGGGACAAGATCGACCGGGGAGCTGTTTTTT
TRBV5-1	TRBJ1-5	.	TRBD1	CASSSGTGGNQPQHF	TGCGCCAGCAGTTCCGGGACAGGGGGCAATCAGCCCCAGCATTTT
TRBV4-1	TRBJ2-1	.	TRBD1	CASSQDKRDRTYNEQFF	TGCGCCAGCAGCCAAGATAAAAGGGACAGAACCTACAATGAGCAGTTCTTC
TRBV19	TRBJ1-1	.	TRBD1	CASSALTGGLDTEAFF	TGTGCCAGTAGTGCCCTGACAGGGGGCCTTGACACTGAAGCTTTCTTT
TRBV10-3	TRBJ2-3	.	.	CAISKGSGARTDTQYF	TGTGCCATCAGTAAGGGCTCAGGGGCCCGCACAGATACGCAGTATTTT
TRBV30	TRBJ1-1	.	.	CAWNTGVNTEAFF	TGTGCCTGGAACACCGGGGTAAACACTGAAGCTTTCTTT
TRBV4-1	TRBJ1-2	.	TRBD1	CASSHSQGEGYTF	TGCGCCAGCAGCCATTCACAGGGGGAAGGCTACACCTTC
TRBV5-1	TRBJ2-1	few	TRBD2	CASSPGTSVYNEQFF	TGCGCCAGCAGCCCCGGGACTAGCGTCTACAATGAGCAGTTCTTC
TRBV6-5	TRBJ2-5	.	.	CASRWLETQYF	TGTGCCAGCAGATGGCTAGAGACCCAGTACTTC
TRBV12-3/TRBV12-4	TRBJ2-7	few	.	CASSDRTYEQYF	TGTGCCAGCAGCGACAGGACCTACGAGCAGTACTTC
TRBV2	TRBJ1-2	.	.	CASTGGVGYGYTF	TGTGCCAGCACCGGAGGGGTTGGATATGGCTACACCTTC
TRBV29-1	TRBJ2-2	.	TRBD1	CSVGTGGTGELFF	TGCAGCGTGGGAACAGGGGGGACCGGGGAGCTGTTTTTT
TRBV5-1	TRBJ2-7	.	TRBD1	CASSPYRDSYEQYF	TGCGCCAGCAGCCCCTACCGGGACAGCTACGAGCAGTACTTC
TRBV3-1/TRBV3-2	TRBJ2-3	.	TRBD2	CASSPLAGGYADTQYF	TGTGCCAGCAGCCCACTAGCGGGAGGTTATGCAGATACGCAGTATTTT